The 13 T cell receptor beta chains listed next were all sequenced from one sample in a study of T-cell reconstitution after alpha-beta-depleted transplantation in children. Preparation of the TCRbeta library was carried out with unique molecular identifiers. TCRdb re-derived calls from the PCR reads in MiXCR, one entry per CDR3 protein. The sample lists about 500,000 distinct CDR3 sequences; less than 35% were seen once. The source was PBMCs from the stem cell graft donor, collected from the stem cell graft. Every receptor here comes from a human donor who donated a stem cell graft to a child with aplastic anemia.

The gene calls are TRBV14 and TRBJ2-5; the match to TRBD2 covers 10 bases. CDR3 length: 15 residues. V was pared by 4 bases and J by 1 base, with 3 bases of the junction left unmatched. The germline V gene encodes CDR1 SGHDN and CDR2 FVKESK. The CDR3 reads CASSPWTSGQETQYF. Here the CDR3 DNA reads TGTGCCAGCAGCCCCTGGACTAGCGGCCAAGAGACCCAGTACTTC.

The V gene is TRBV20-1, the J gene TRBJ2-7; 9 bases are a match to TRBD1. The germline CDR1 and CDR2 sequences are DFQATT and SNEGSKA (reference sequence). The length of the CDR3 is 14 residues. Trimming took 2 bases from V and 6 from J; bases not matched to a gene: 8. CDR3 sequence (DNA): TGCAGTGCTAGAACCGGGACAGGGATCTTCGAGCAGTACGTC. Amino acid sequence: CSARTGTGIFEQYV.

V is TRBV6-1 and J is TRBJ2-7; tentatively, D is TRBD2 (6 bases). Germline V gene sequence: CDR1 MNHNS, CDR2 SASEGT. CDR3 size: 14 residues. Trimming took off 8 bases at V and 0 bases at J, with 14 bases between the two ends. CDR3 DNA sequence: TGTGCCAGCTCAAGGGGCGGGAACTCCTACGAGCAGTACGTC. Its translation: CASSRGGNSYEQYV.

This clonotype was observed a handful of times. J is TRBJ2-7 and V is TRBV27; weak D call: TRBD2 (6 bases). V lost 7 bases and J 6 bases, leaving 16 bases between the germline ends. The CDR3 runs to 13 residues. Per germline, CDR1 MNHEY and CDR2 SMNVEV (reference sequence). This CDR3 reads CASTRPGVGEQYF. CDR3 DNA: TGTGCCAGCACACGACCGGGGGTCGGCGAGCAGTACTTC.

Only a few counts were recorded for this clonotype. The gene calls are TRBV15 and TRBJ2-3; TRBD2 matches 14 bases. Germline V gives CDR1 LNHNV, CDR2 YYDKDF (reference sequence). V gave up 4 bases and J gave up 6 bases; unmatched junction bases: 9. This CDR3 spans 17 amino acids. The CDR3 DNA sequence: TGTGCCACCAGCAAACCCGGACTAGCGGGAGGTCGGGATACGCAGTATTTT. This encodes CATSKPGLAGGRDTQYF.

This clonotype was counted only a few times. In DNA form, the CDR3 reads TGTGCCTGGAGGACGACAGGGGTGAGGACTGAAGCTTTCTTT. Its protein product is CAWRTTGVRTEAFF. J is TRBJ1-1 and V is TRBV30; 8 bases are a match to TRBD1. Germline V gene data show CDR1 as GTSNPN and CDR2 as SVGIG (reference sequence). Unmatched junction bases numbered 8, after V lost 3 bases and J lost 5 bases. There are 14 residues in the CDR3.

This clonotype was observed a handful of times. The chain employs TRBV6-2 or TRBV6-3 and TRBJ2-7; D ambiguous. The CDR3 loop spans 17 amino acids. The germline V and J ends were trimmed by 5 bases and 0 bases, with 20 bases remaining between them. The germline CDR1 and CDR2 sequences are MNHEY and SVGEGT. The CDR3 spells CASSDSTGPTSSYEQYF. CDR3 bases: TGTGCCAGCAGTGATTCAACCGGGCCGACAAGCTCCTACGAGCAGTACTTC.

The V gene is TRBV12-3 or TRBV12-4, the J gene TRBJ1-1, with 7 nucleotides matching TRBD1. CDR3 length: 13 amino acids. Trimming took 6 bases from V and 1 from J; bases not matched to a gene: 2. The CDR3 sequence is CASRHRGNTEAFF. CDR3 DNA: TGTGCCAGCAGGCACAGGGGGAACACTGAAGCTTTCTTT.

The chain carries TRBV18 and TRBJ2-5, with D possibly matching TRBD1 (6 bases). V was clipped by 6 bases and J by 4 bases, with 21 bases between them. CDR3 length equals 16 residues. The germline V gene has CDR1 KGHSH and CDR2 LQKENI. In nucleotides, the CDR3 is TGTGCCAGCTCGCCTGAAGGGGGAAGCTTGGGAGAGACCCAGTACTTC. Amino acid sequence: CASSPEGGSLGETQYF. Full variable domain (missing parts from reference TRBV18 and TRBJ2-5): NAGVMQNPRHLVRRRGQEARLRCSPMKGHSHVYWYRQLPEEGLKFMVYLQKENIIDESGMPKERFSAEFPKEGPSILRIQQVVRGDSAAYFCASSPEGGSLGETQYFGPGTRLLVL.

This chain links TRBV29-1 with TRBJ1-1; TRBD1 might be the D (5 bases). The CDR3 runs 13 residues. Trimming stripped 7 bases from V and 5 bases from J, with 17 bases between. CDR1 is SQVTM and CDR2 is ANQGSEA in the germline V gene. The CDR3 DNA reads as TGCAGCGGTAGGGTCGGGGGGAGAACTGAAGCTTTCTTT. The encoded protein is CSGRVGGRTEAFF.

This clonotype was seen at least ten times. The J gene is TRBJ1-3, the V gene TRBV29-1; 11 positions agree with TRBD1. CDR1 SQVTM and CDR2 ANQGSEA come from the germline V gene. After removal of 5 bases from V and 2 bases from J, the junction contained 5 bases not matched to a gene. The CDR3 consists of 15 residues. The CDR3 protein is CSVTGTGGTGNTIYF. CDR3 nucleotide sequence: TGCAGCGTTACCGGGACAGGGGGTACTGGAAACACCATATATTTT.

The chain recombines TRBV9 with TRBJ2-2; either TRBD1 or TRBD2 may fit D (7 bases each). CDR1 is SGDLS and CDR2 is YYNGEE in the germline V gene. The CDR3 has 14 amino acids. Trimming pared 3 bases from V and 4 bases from J, leaving 10 bases between. The DNA for the CDR3 is TGTGCCAGCAGCGGCAGGGGGGGCACCGGGGAGCTGTTTTTT. Its protein product is CASSGRGGTGELFF. Full variable domain (remainder filled in from reference TRBV9 and TRBJ2-2): DSGVTQTPKHLITATGQRVTLRCSPRSGDLSVYWYQQSLDQGLQFLIQYYNGEERAKGNILERFSAQQFPDLHSELNLSSLELGDSALYFCASSGRGGTGELFFGEGSRLTVL.

This clonotype was observed a few times. The CDR3 region has the DNA TGTGCCAGCAGTCAAGGACTAGCGGGAGGTAACGAGCAGTACGTC. This codes for CASSQGLAGGNEQYV. V gene TRBV6-2 or TRBV6-3 combines with J gene TRBJ2-7, with 14 nucleotides matching TRBD2. The CDR3 consists of 15 residues. V was pared by 5 bases and J by 5 bases, with 5 bases of the junction left unmatched. From germline, CDR1 is MNHEY and CDR2 SVGEGT.